These 15 T cell receptor beta chains originate from one sample sequenced in a study of blood T cell repertoires in COVID-19. TCRdb keeps only in-frame clones here, not all; method: immunoSEQ multiplex PCR. The table shows tens of thousands of clones, with roughly 70% occurring only once. The material sequenced was peripheral blood. Source of these receptors: a man aged 65-85 years with COVID-19, enrolled during active disease.

The V gene is TRBV24-1, the J gene TRBJ2-3; the match to TRBD1 covers 9 bases. The CDR3 is 14 amino acids. V was pared by 3 bases and J by 4 bases, with 1 base of the junction left unmatched. CDR1 is KGHDR, CDR2 SFDVKD, per germline. The CDR3 DNA is TGTGCCACCAGTGATACAGGGGGCCCAGATACGCAGTATTTT. The encoded protein is CATSDTGGPDTQYF.

The rearrangement uses TRBV2 and TRBJ1-5; 7 positions agree with TRBD1. The CDR3 has 14 amino acids. The germline CDR1 and CDR2 sequences are SNHLY and FYNNEI. V trimming: 5 bases; J trimming: 3 bases; junction bases outside the gene matches: 4. The CDR3 DNA reads as TGTGCCAGCAGTTCGACAGGGTACAATCAGCCCCAGCATTTT. Translated: CASSSTGYNQPQHF.

This chain joins TRBV28 and TRBJ1-5, with D possibly being TRBD1 (5 bases). The V gene's germline CDR1 is MDHEN and CDR2 SYDVKM. The CDR3 totals 17 residues. V was pared by 3 bases and J by 1 base, with 16 bases between. CDR3 in DNA: TGTGCCAGCAGTTTGTATACAGGTCCTTCGAGCAATCAGCCCCAGCATTTT. It yields the protein CASSLYTGPSSNQPQHF.

This chain links TRBV6-2 or TRBV6-3 with TRBJ1-1; D is unresolved. The CDR3 consists of 14 residues. In germline, CDR1 is MNHEY, CDR2 SVGEGT. Deletions cut 2 bases from V and 2 bases from J, with 9 bases between. The CDR3 bases are TGTGCCAGCAGTTACGCCTGGAGCAACACTGAAGCTTTCTTT. It is translated as CASSYAWSNTEAFF.

This clone was picked up one time. J is TRBJ2-4 and V is TRBV12-3 or TRBV12-4; TRBD2 might be the D (6 bases). This CDR3 comprises 13 residues. Trimming stripped 2 bases from V and 14 bases from J, with 16 bases between. DNA of the CDR3: TGTGCCAGCAGTTTACCCCCCAGCGGGCAAGAGTACTTC. Translation gives CASSLPPSGQEYF.

This clone was detected once. V is TRBV19 and J is TRBJ2-5; D may be TRBD2 (6 bases). Germline assignment: CDR1 LNHDA and CDR2 SQIVND (reference sequence). CDR3 size: 16 residues. The V end was cut by 4 bases, the J end by 1 base, with 16 bases between. CDR3 amino acids: CASSTYGRGSQETQYF. The DNA of the CDR3 is TGTGCCAGTAGTACTTATGGACGGGGGTCCCAAGAGACCCAGTACTTC.

V gene TRBV3-1 (or the pseudogene TRBV3-2) combines with J gene TRBJ1-2; D is ambiguous. CDR1 and CDR2 (germline): LGHDT, YNNKEL (reference sequence). The CDR3 loop spans 14 amino acids. V shed 0 bases and J shed 6 bases, with 11 bases lying between them. The CDR3 bases are TGTGCCAGCAGCCAAGATCAGAGGGCCAATGGCTACACCTTC. Its protein is CASSQDQRANGYTF.

The genes are TRBV5-5 and TRBJ1-1, with TRBD1 matching over 7 bases. CDR1 is SGHKS and CDR2 is YYEKEE in the germline V gene (reference sequence). The CDR3 runs to 15 residues. With V trimmed by 1 base and J by 5 bases, 8 bases remained unmatched. The chain's CDR3 is CASSLYLAGGTEAFF. In DNA, the CDR3 is TGTGCCAGCAGCTTGTATTTGGCAGGGGGGACTGAAGCTTTCTTT.

The V call is TRBV29-1, the J call TRBJ2-7; a weak D match, TRBD2 (5 bases). Germline V gene data show CDR1 as SQVTM and CDR2 as ANQGSEA. CDR3 size: 13 residues. V lost 4 bases and J lost 7, with 17 bases in between. The CDR3, as DNA: TGCAGCGTTGGGGCCGGGATGGGCCGGGAGCAGTACTTC. Its translation: CSVGAGMGREQYF.

The chain couples TRBV4-2 to TRBJ2-1; the match to TRBD1 covers 9 bases. The V gene end was trimmed by 4 bases and the J gene end by 4 bases; junction bases not matched to a gene: 5. Germline V gene data show CDR1 as LGHNA and CDR2 as YNFKEQ. This CDR3 spans 15 amino acids. The CDR3 protein is CASSPQGAGYNEQFF. The CDR3 coding sequence is TGTGCCAGCAGCCCACAGGGGGCGGGGTACAATGAGCAGTTCTTC.

To note about this clone: The sample has other DNA sequences that encode this CDR3 too. The rearrangement uses TRBV7-3 and TRBJ2-2, with a possible D match to TRBD2 (6 bases). The CDR3 covers 13 residues. Germline CDR1 and CDR2: SGHTA and FQGTGA. The germline V and J ends were trimmed by 3 bases and 5 bases, with 7 bases remaining between them. In DNA form, the CDR3 reads TGTGCCAGCAGCTTGGGGGGTACCGGGGAGCTGTTTTTT. Translated: CASSLGGTGELFF.

V is TRBV12-5 and J is TRBJ2-1; D perhaps matches TRBD1 (6 bases). V was cut by 4 bases and J by 4 bases, with 14 bases left in between. This CDR3 contains 15 residues. Germline V gives CDR1 LGHNT, CDR2 FRNRAP. This CDR3 is CASGSTGYTYNEQFF. CDR3 DNA: TGTGCTAGTGGTTCCACAGGGTACACTTACAATGAGCAGTTCTTC.

This clone has a handful of counts. This chain connects TRBV10-3 to TRBJ2-1, with TRBD2 matching 7 bases. Germline V CDR1 and CDR2: ENHRY, SYGVKD. V was pared by 4 bases and J by 7 bases, with 7 bases of the junction left unmatched. The length of the CDR3 is 14 residues. CDR3 residues: CAISAPAGRNEQFF. In DNA form, the CDR3 reads TGTGCCATCAGTGCCCCAGCGGGACGTAATGAGCAGTTCTTC.

The V gene is TRBV3-1 (or the pseudogene TRBV3-2), the J gene TRBJ2-2, with unresolved D. V was clipped by 4 bases and J by 4 bases, with 7 bases between them. The CDR3 length is 13 residues. Germline lookup yields CDR1 LGHDT and CDR2 YNNKEL (reference sequence). CDR3 DNA: TGTGCCAGCAGCCCCCGGGTCACCGGGGAGCTGTTTTTT. Protein sequence: CASSPRVTGELFF.

This chain links TRBV19 with TRBJ1-1; 7 bases align to TRBD1. V lost 4 bases, J lost 8 bases, and 10 bases stayed unmatched. CDR1 and CDR2 (germline): LNHDA, SQIVND (reference sequence). CDR3 length: 14 residues. This CDR3 reads CASSTRQGDSEAFF. The CDR3 DNA follows: TGTGCCAGTAGTACCCGACAGGGCGATTCGGAAGCTTTCTTT.